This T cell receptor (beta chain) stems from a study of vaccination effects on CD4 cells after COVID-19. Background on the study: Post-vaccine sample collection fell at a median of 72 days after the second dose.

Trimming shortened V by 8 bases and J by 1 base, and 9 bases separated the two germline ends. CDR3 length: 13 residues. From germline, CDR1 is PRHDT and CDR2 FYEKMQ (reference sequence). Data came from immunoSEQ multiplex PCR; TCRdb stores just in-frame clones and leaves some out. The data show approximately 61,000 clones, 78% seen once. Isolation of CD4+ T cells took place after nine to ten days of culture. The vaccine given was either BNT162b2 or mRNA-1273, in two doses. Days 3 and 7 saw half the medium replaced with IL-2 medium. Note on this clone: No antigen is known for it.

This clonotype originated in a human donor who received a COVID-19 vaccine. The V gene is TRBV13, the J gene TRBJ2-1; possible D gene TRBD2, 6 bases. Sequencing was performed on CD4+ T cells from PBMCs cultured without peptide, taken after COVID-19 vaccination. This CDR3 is CASGRGSYNEQFF. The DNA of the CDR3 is TGTGCCAGCGGGCGGGGTTCCTACAATGAGCAGTTCTTC. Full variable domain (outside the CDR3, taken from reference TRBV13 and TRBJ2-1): AAGVIQSPRHLIKEKRETATLKCYPIPRHDTVYWYQQGPGQDPQFLISFYEKMQSDKGSIPDRFSAQQFSDYHSELNMSSLELGDSALYFCASGRGSYNEQFFGPGTRLTVL.